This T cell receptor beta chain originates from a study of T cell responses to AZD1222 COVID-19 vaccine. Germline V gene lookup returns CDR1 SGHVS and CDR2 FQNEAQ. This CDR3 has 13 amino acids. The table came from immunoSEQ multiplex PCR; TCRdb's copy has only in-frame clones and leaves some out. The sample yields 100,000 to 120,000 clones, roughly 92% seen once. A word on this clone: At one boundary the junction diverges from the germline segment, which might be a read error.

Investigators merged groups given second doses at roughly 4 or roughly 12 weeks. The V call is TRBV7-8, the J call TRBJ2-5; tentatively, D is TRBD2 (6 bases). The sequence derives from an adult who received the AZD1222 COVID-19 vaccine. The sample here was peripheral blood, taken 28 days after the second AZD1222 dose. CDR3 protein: CASSRGAREIQYF. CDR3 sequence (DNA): TGTGCCAGCAGCCGCGGGGCTAGAGAGATCCAGTACTTC.